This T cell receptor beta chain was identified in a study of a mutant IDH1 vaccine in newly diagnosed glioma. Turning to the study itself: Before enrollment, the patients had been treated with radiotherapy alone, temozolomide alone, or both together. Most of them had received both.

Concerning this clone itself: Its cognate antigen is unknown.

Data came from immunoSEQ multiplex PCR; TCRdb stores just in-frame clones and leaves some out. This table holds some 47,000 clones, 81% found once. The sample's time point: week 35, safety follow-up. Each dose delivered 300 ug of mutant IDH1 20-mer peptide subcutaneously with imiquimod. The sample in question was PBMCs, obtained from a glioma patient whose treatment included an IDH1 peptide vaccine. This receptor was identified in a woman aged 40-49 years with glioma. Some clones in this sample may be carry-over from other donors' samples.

The chain's CDR3 is CASSQGTPEPQHF. CDR3 coding DNA: TGTGCCAGCAGCCAAGGGACTCCCGAGCCCCAGCATTTT. The V and J genes are TRBV5-6 and TRBJ1-5, with D possibly matching TRBD1 (5 bases). V lost 4 bases and J 8 bases, leaving 13 bases between the germline ends. CDR1 SGHDT and CDR2 YYEEEE come from the germline V gene. The CDR3 spans 13 residues.